Presented here are 23 T cell receptor beta chains from one specimen sequenced in a study of T cell repertoires in cytomegalovirus infection (dated by TCRdb to between 2019 and 2020). The sample's treatment or condition label, decoded: in vitro stimulation with specific CMV peptide epitopes to enrich CMV-specific T cells. These receptors lack a known antigen. For sequencing, an Illumina HiSeq 1500 was employed. In-frame beta chains were kept once TCRdb had trimmed the public reads at Q25 with fastp and called clones with MiXCR. Each CDR3 protein appears once, grouped with its most common genes and DNA. In this sample the table shows some 700,000 distinct CDR3 sequences, roughly 30% of which occur a single time. 15% to 20% of the sample goes to the ten largest clones. Here the sequenced sample was cultured PBMCs, taken from culture after CMV antigen stimulation. These receptors were obtained from a human donor in good health (CMV status not recorded). Some clones in this sample may be carry-over from other donors' samples.

This clonotype was detected many times. The CDR3 DNA reads as TGTGCCAGCAGCTTAGATCGCGGGACCCAGTACTTC. This codes for CASSLDRGTQYF. This chain connects TRBV7-2 to TRBJ2-5; no reliable D call. Trimming removed 1 base from V and 7 bases from J, with 7 bases in between. The CDR3 sequence is 12 residues long. CDR1 and CDR2 from the germline V gene are SGHTA and FQGNSA.

This clonotype was picked up a small number of times. The V gene is TRBV19, the J gene TRBJ1-5; D perhaps matches TRBD1 (5 bases). The V end lost 3 bases, the J end lost 2 bases, and 23 bases lay between the germline ends. CDR1 and CDR2 from the germline V gene are LNHDA and SQIVND (reference sequence). CDR3 length: 19 residues. The CDR3 region is CASSILSQAGGRGNQPQHF. As DNA, the CDR3 is TGTGCCAGTAGTATTTTATCCCAAGCCGGGGGGAGAGGCAATCAGCCCCAGCATTTT.

The chain couples TRBV7-9 to TRBJ2-1; 8 nucleotides agree with TRBD1. The CDR3 runs 15 residues. Germline assignment: CDR1 SEHNR and CDR2 FQNEAQ (reference sequence). The V gene end was trimmed by 5 bases and the J gene end by 2 bases; junction bases not matched to a gene: 5. In DNA, the CDR3 is TGTGCCAGCAGCACAGGACAGGGCCCCTACAATGAGCAGTTCTTC. This codes for CASSTGQGPYNEQFF.

The CDR3 region is CATSNREINEQFF. The CDR3 DNA reads TGTGCCACCAGCAACCGGGAAATCAATGAGCAGTTCTTC. The chain joins TRBV15 to TRBJ2-1; a weak D match, TRBD2 (5 bases). CDR3 length: 13 amino acids. Germline V gene sequence: CDR1 LNHNV, CDR2 YYDKDF (reference sequence). Trimming pared 4 bases from V and 6 bases from J, leaving 10 bases between.

This clonotype came up a few times. The rearrangement links TRBV7-2 to TRBJ1-6, with D uncertain. From germline, CDR1 is SGHTA and CDR2 FQGNSA. V was cut by 0 bases and J by 10 bases, with 10 bases left in between. The CDR3 has 14 amino acids. In nucleotides, the CDR3 is TGTGCCAGCAGCTTAGCGGGTCGAGGGTCACCCCTCCACTTT. Its translation is CASSLAGRGSPLHF.

V gene TRBV5-1 combines with J gene TRBJ1-1, with D perhaps TRBD1 (5 bases). CDR3 size: 13 residues. Trimming cost V 4 bases and J 8 bases, with 15 bases left between them. The V gene's germline CDR1 is SGHRS and CDR2 YFSETQ. In nucleotides, the CDR3 is TGCGCCAGCAGCACCGACAGTTTTCTCGAAGCTTTCTTT. Translating it yields CASSTDSFLEAFF.

The genes are TRBV7-2 and TRBJ1-6; 11 bases agree with TRBD1. Germline CDR1 reads SGHTA; CDR2 reads FQGNSA. Trimming at V came to 5 bases and at J to 14 bases, leaving 14 bases not matched to a gene. The CDR3 has 16 amino acids. The CDR3 region has the DNA TGTGCCAGCAGCATCCAACCCGGGACAGGGGGGGGATCCCTCCACTTT. Translated, it gives CASSIQPGTGGGSLHF.

This clonotype was seen a handful of times. V usage is TRBV12-3 or TRBV12-4 and J usage is TRBJ2-1, with D uncertain. The CDR3 consists of 15 residues. V dropped 5 bases and J dropped 2 bases, with 13 bases sitting between them. CDR3 coding DNA: TGTGCCAGCAGTGGCCTAGATATAACCTACAATGAGCAGTTCTTC. Protein product: CASSGLDITYNEQFF.

The table lists this clonotype with a few counts. The V call is TRBV7-2, the J call TRBJ2-1; D gene ambiguous. Germline V gene sequence: CDR1 SGHTA, CDR2 FQGNSA. The V end lost 3 bases, the J end lost 0 bases, and 9 bases lay between the germline ends. The CDR3 runs 15 residues. CDR3 coding DNA: TGTGCCAGCAGCTTCACCCCAAGCTCCTACAATGAGCAGTTCTTC. Encoded protein: CASSFTPSSYNEQFF.

The chain has TRBV18 and TRBJ2-1, with TRBD1 matching 7 bases. Germline V lookup: CDR1 KGHSH, CDR2 LQKENI. J was trimmed by 0 bases and V by 5 bases; bases with no gene match: 4. The CDR3 length is 15 residues. The DNA for the CDR3 is TGTGCCAGCTCAGTGACAGGGCCCTCCTACAATGAGCAGTTCTTC. As protein: CASSVTGPSYNEQFF.

Only a few counts were recorded for this clonotype. The chain couples TRBV7-9 to TRBJ2-1, with D perhaps TRBD1 (5 bases). Germline CDR1 and CDR2: SEHNR and FQNEAQ (reference sequence). V dropped 1 base and J dropped 7 bases, with 8 bases sitting between them. This CDR3 has 13 residues. CDR3 amino acids: CASSLEGANEQFF. The CDR3 DNA follows: TGTGCCAGCAGCTTAGAAGGGGCTAATGAGCAGTTCTTC.

This clonotype was observed a single time. V gene TRBV5-6 combines with J gene TRBJ1-1; 11 bases agree with TRBD1. V lost 2 bases to trimming and J lost 5 bases; unmatched junction nucleotides: 8. Germline V gene data show CDR1 as SGHDT and CDR2 as YYEEEE. There are 16 residues in the CDR3. CDR3 protein: CASSLLGQGVWTEAFF. CDR3 DNA: TGTGCCAGCAGCTTACTGGGACAGGGGGTTTGGACTGAAGCTTTCTTT.

Ten or more counts support this clonotype. This chain joins TRBV7-2 and TRBJ2-2, with D perhaps matching TRBD1 or TRBD2 (5 bases each). Per germline, CDR1 SGHTA and CDR2 FQGNSA. CDR3 length equals 13 residues. The CDR3 bases are TGTGCAAGAGTTGGGGGTGGTACCGGGGAGCTGTTTTTT. The encoded protein is CARVGGGTGELFF. The entire variable domain, with the rest obtained from reference TRBV7-2 and TRBJ2-2, is as follows: GAGVSQSPSNKVTEKGKDVELRCDPISGHTALYWYRQSLGQGLEFLIYFQGNSAPDKSGLPSDRFSAERTGGSVSTLTIQRTQQEDSAVYLCARVGGGTGELFFGEGSRLTVL.

J is TRBJ2-6 and V is TRBV4-1; D is uncertain. The length of the CDR3 is 15 residues. The V and J ends lost 2 bases and 0 bases respectively, with 5 bases between them. Germline CDR1 is MGHRA and CDR2 is YSYEKL. Here the CDR3 reads CASSQRHSGANVLTF. The CDR3 DNA reads as TGCGCCAGCAGCCAAAGACACTCTGGGGCCAACGTCCTGACTTTC.

V usage is TRBV7-2 and J usage is TRBJ1-2; D uncertain. This CDR3 spans 14 amino acids. Germline CDR1 reads SGHTA; CDR2 reads FQGNSA. Trimming removed 5 bases from V and 4 bases from J, with 14 bases in between. Here the CDR3 DNA reads TGTGCCAGCAGCGGCCAAGTAGGAGCCTATGGCTACACCTTC. Its translation is CASSGQVGAYGYTF.

The chain carries TRBV20-1 and TRBJ2-5; TRBD1 matches 7 bases. Losses at the gene ends were 6 bases for V and 7 bases for J; bases not matched to a gene: 14. This CDR3 contains 14 residues. Germline V lookup: CDR1 DFQATT, CDR2 SNEGSKA (reference sequence). The CDR3 DNA follows: TGCAGTGCCGGCCTCGACAGGGCCGTAGGGACCCAGTACTTC. It codes for CSAGLDRAVGTQYF.

This clonotype was detected only a few times. V gene TRBV2 combines with J gene TRBJ1-2; weak D call: TRBD1 (6 bases). This CDR3 has 13 amino acids. CDR1 is SNHLY and CDR2 is FYNNEI in the germline V gene. Trimming shortened V by 6 bases and J by 8 bases, and 16 bases separated the two germline ends. CDR3 coding DNA: TGTGCCAGCAGACCCCTAGAGACAGGCGGCTACACCTTC. It encodes CASRPLETGGYTF. Together with reference TRBV2 and TRBJ1-2, the CDR3 gives the full variable domain: EPEVTQTPSHQVTQMGQEVILRCVPISNHLYFYWYRQILGQKVEFLVSFYNNEISEKSEIFDDQFSVERPDGSNFTLKIRSTKLEDSAMYFCASRPLETGGYTFGSGTRLTVV.

The CDR3 coding sequence is TGTGCCAGCAGTTACGGAGGGACTCAAGAGACCCAGTACTTC. It specifies CASSYGGTQETQYF. V and J are TRBV6-2 or TRBV6-3 and TRBJ2-5; tentatively, D is TRBD2 (6 bases). The V and J ends lost 2 bases and 2 bases respectively, with 9 bases between them. Germline values: CDR1 MNHEY, CDR2 SVGEGT. This CDR3 has 14 residues.

For this clonotype: Germline and junction disagree at one end, which may indicate a read error. The chain has TRBV6-1 and TRBJ2-1, with 8 bases fitting TRBD1. CDR1 and CDR2 (germline): MNHNS, SASEGT. The CDR3 extends over 13 amino acids. This CDR3 reads CASSETTGAKGIF. CDR3 coding DNA: TGTGCCAGCAGTGAAACGACAGGGGCCAAGGGTATCTTC.

The J gene is TRBJ1-1, the V gene TRBV7-6; D uncertain. V was pared by 3 bases and J by 10 bases, with 12 bases between. This CDR3 comprises 12 residues. Germline lookup yields CDR1 SGHVS and CDR2 FNYEAQ. CDR3 region: CASSLYGDVAFF. In DNA, the CDR3 is TGTGCCAGCAGCTTGTATGGGGATGTAGCTTTCTTT.

This sequence joins TRBV20-1 and TRBJ2-3; D is undetermined. Germline V gives CDR1 DFQATT, CDR2 SNEGSKA (reference sequence). Between the trimmed V and J ends, which lost 5 bases and 5 bases, there was a span of 14 bases. The CDR3 extends over 13 amino acids. This CDR3 is CSAWTSEIDTQYF. The CDR3 DNA is TGCAGTGCTTGGACCTCCGAAATAGATACGCAGTATTTT.

This clonotype was counted a few times. This chain links TRBV7-2 with TRBJ2-1, with D uncertain. V dropped 4 bases and J dropped 9 bases, with 28 bases sitting between them. Germline CDR1 reads SGHTA; CDR2 reads FQGNSA. The CDR3 is 18 amino acids. CDR3 sequence reads: CASSSVAQQAPTPGEQFF. The CDR3 region has the DNA TGTGCCAGCAGCTCCGTAGCCCAGCAAGCCCCTACCCCCGGTGAGCAGTTCTTC.

This clonotype was counted at least ten times. V is TRBV7-2 and J is TRBJ2-3, with 12 positions matching TRBD2. CDR1 is SGHTA and CDR2 is FQGNSA in the germline V gene. J gave up 3 bases and V 3 bases, and 7 bases lay outside the gene matches. CDR3 size: 17 residues. The CDR3 nucleotides read TGTGCCAGCAGCTTCCCTAGCGGGAGGGCCATGACAGATACGCAGTATTTT. Its protein is CASSFPSGRAMTDTQYF.